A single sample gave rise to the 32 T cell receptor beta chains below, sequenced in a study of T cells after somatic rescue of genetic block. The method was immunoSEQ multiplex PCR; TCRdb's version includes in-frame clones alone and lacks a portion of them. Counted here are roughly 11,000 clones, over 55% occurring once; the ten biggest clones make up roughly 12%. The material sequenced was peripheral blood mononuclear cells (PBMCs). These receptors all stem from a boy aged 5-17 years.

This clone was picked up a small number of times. Here the CDR3 reads CASSRTGLGNTIYF. The DNA of the CDR3 is TGTGCCAGCAGCCGGACAGGGCTTGGAAACACCATATATTTT. This chain uses TRBV5-6 with TRBJ1-3; TRBD1 agrees at 8 bases. Germline CDR1 reads SGHDT; CDR2 reads YYEEEE. V trimming: 4 bases; J trimming: 3 bases; junction bases outside the gene matches: 3. The CDR3 sequence is 14 residues long.

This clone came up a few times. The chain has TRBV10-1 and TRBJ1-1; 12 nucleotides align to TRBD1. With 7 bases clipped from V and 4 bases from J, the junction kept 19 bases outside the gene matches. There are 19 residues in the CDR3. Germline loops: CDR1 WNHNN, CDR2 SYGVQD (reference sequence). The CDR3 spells CASILWGRDRGRRGTEAFF. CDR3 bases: TGCGCCAGCATCCTCTGGGGCCGGGACAGGGGGCGCAGGGGCACTGAAGCTTTCTTT.

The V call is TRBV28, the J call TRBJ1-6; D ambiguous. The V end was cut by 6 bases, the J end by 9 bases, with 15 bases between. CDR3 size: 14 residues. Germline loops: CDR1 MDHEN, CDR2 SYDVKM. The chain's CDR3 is CASRSAGGVSPLHF. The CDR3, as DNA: TGTGCCAGCAGGTCCGCGGGTGGGGTTTCACCCCTCCACTTT.

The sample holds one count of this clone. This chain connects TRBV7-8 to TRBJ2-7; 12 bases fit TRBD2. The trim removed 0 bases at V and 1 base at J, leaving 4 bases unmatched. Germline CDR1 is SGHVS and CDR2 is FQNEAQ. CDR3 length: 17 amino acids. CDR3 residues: CASSLALAGGPSYEQYF. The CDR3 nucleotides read TGTGCCAGCAGCTTAGCCCTAGCGGGGGGGCCGTCCTACGAGCAGTACTTC.

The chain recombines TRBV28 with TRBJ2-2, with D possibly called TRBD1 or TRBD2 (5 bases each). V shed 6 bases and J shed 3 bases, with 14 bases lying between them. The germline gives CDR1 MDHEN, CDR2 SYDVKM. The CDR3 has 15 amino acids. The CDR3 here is CASSPGSTDTGELFF. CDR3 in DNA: TGTGCCAGCAGCCCAGGGAGTACGGACACCGGGGAGCTGTTTTTT.

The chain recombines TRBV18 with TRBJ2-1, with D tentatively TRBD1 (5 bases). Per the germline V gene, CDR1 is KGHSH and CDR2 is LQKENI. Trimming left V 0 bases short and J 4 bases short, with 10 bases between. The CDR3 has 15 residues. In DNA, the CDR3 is TGTGCCAGCTCACCACCAGGGGCCCCTTACAATGAGCAGTTCTTC. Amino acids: CASSPPGAPYNEQFF.

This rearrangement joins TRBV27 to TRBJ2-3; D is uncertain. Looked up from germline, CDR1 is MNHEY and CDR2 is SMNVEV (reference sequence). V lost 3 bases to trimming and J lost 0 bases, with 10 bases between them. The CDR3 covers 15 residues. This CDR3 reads CASSLRPFSTDTQYF. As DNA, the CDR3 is TGTGCCAGCAGTTTGAGGCCCTTCAGCACAGATACGCAGTATTTT.

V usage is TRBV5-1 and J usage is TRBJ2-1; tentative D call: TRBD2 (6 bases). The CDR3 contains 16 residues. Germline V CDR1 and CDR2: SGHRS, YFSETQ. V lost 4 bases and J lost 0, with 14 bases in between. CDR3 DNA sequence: TGCGCCAGCAGCGGGGGGTTCCTCCACTCCTACAATGAGCAGTTCTTC. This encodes CASSGGFLHSYNEQFF. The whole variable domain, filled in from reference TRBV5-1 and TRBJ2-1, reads KAGVTQTPRYLIKTRGQQVTLSCSPISGHRSVSWYQQTPGQGLQFLFEYFSETQRNKGNFPGRFSGRQFSNSRSEMNVSTLELGDSALYLCASSGGFLHSYNEQFFGPGTRLTVL.

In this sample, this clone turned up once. The CDR3 region is CASSWTGNQPQHF. In DNA form, the CDR3 reads TGTGCCAGCAGTTGGACAGGGAATCAGCCCCAGCATTTT. The rearrangement links TRBV5-6 to TRBJ1-5; TRBD1 matches at 8 bases. In germline, CDR1 is SGHDT, CDR2 YYEEEE. V lost 5 bases to trimming and J lost 4 bases; unmatched junction nucleotides: 2. The CDR3 totals 13 residues.

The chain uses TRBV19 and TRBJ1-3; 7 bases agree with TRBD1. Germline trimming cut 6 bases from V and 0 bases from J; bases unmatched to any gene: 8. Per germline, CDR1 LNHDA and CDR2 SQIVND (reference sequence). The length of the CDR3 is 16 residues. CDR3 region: CASRTGSFFSGNTIYF. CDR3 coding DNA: TGTGCCAGTAGGACAGGGAGCTTCTTCTCTGGAAACACCATATATTTT.

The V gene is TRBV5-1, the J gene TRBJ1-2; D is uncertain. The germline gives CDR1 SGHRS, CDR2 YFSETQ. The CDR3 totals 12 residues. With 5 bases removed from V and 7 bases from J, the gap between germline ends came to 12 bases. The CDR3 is CASSNHMGGYTF. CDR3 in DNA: TGCGCCAGCAGTAACCACATGGGTGGCTACACCTTC.

The CDR3 region has the DNA TGTGCCAGCCGGACTAGCGGGGGCCGCTACGAGCAGTACTTC. This gives the protein CASRTSGGRYEQYF. The chain is built from TRBV19 and TRBJ2-7; 13 nucleotides agree with TRBD2. Germline V lookup: CDR1 LNHDA, CDR2 SQIVND (reference sequence). This CDR3 region has 14 residues. The trim removed 9 bases at V and 3 bases at J, leaving 5 bases unmatched. Full variable domain (outside the CDR3, taken from reference TRBV19 and TRBJ2-7): DGGITQSPKYLFRKEGQNVTLSCEQNLNHDAMYWYRQDPGQGLRLIYYSQIVNDFQKGDIAEGYSVSREKKESFPLTVTSAQKNPTAFYLCASRTSGGRYEQYFGPGTRLTVT.

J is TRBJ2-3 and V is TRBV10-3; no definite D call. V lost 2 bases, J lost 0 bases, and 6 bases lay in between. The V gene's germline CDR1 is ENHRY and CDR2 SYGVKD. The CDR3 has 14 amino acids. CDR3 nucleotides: TGTGCCATCAGTGAGAAGCGTAGCACAGATACGCAGTATTTT. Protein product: CAISEKRSTDTQYF.

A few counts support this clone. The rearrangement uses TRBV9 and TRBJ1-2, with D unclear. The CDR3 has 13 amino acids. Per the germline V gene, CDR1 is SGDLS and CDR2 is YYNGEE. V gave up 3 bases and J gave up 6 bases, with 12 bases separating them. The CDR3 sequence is CASSGPTGHGYTF. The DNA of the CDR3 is TGTGCCAGCAGCGGCCCAACCGGCCATGGCTACACCTTC.

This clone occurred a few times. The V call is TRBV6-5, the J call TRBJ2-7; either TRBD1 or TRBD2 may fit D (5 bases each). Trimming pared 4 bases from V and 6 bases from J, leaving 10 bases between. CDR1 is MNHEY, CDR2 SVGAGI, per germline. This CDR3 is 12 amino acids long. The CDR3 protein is CASSWGYGEQYF. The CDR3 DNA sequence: TGTGCCAGCAGTTGGGGGTACGGCGAGCAGTACTTC.

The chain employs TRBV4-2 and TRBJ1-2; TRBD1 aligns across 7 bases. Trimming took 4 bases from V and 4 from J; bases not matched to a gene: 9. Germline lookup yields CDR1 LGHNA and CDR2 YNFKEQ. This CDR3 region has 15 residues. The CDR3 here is CASSPPGTASYGYTF. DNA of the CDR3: TGTGCCAGCAGCCCGCCCGGGACAGCTTCCTATGGCTACACCTTC.

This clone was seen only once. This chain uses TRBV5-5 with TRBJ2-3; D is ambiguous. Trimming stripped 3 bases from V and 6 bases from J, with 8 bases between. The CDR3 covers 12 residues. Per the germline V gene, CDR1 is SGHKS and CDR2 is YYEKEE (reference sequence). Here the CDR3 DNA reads TGTGCCAGCAGCTGGACGGAGGATACGCAGTATTTT. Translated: CASSWTEDTQYF.

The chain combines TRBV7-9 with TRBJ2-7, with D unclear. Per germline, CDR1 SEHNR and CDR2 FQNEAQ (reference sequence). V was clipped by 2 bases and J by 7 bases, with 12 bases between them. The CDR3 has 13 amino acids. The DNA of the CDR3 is TGTGCCAGCAGCTTACTCCTTAGCTTGGAGCAGTACTTC. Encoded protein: CASSLLLSLEQYF.

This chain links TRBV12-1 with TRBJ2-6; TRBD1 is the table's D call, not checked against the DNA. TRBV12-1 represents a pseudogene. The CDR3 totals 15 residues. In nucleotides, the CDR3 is TGTGCCAGCAGCATAGGACAAAGTCGGGCCAACGTCCTGACTTTC. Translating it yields CASSIGQSRANVLTF.

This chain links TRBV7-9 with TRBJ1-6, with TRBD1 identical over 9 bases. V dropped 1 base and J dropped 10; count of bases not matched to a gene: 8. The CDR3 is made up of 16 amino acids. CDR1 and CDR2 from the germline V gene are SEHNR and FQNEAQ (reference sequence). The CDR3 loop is CASSLELGQGFSPLHF. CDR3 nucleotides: TGTGCCAGCAGCTTAGAACTGGGACAGGGCTTCTCACCCCTCCACTTT.

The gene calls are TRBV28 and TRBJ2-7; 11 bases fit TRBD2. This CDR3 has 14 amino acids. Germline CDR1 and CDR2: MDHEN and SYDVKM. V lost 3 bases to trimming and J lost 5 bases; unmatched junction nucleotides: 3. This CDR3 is CASSFTSGGHEQYF. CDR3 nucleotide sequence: TGTGCCAGCAGTTTCACTAGCGGGGGCCACGAGCAGTACTTC.

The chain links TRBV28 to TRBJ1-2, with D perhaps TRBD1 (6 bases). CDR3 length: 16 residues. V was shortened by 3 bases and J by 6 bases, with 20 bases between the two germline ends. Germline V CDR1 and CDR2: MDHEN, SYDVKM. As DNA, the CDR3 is TGTGCCAGCAGTTTCCTTACCCCCGTGAGGGACAATGGCTACACCTTC. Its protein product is CASSFLTPVRDNGYTF.

The CDR3 spells CASRSGVGTSGRAKQETQYF. CDR3 sequence (DNA): TGCGCCAGCAGGTCGGGGGTCGGGACTAGCGGGAGGGCCAAACAAGAGACCCAGTACTTC. The chain joins TRBV5-1 to TRBJ2-5; 16 nucleotides match TRBD2. V was pared by 5 bases and J by 2 bases, with 15 bases of the junction left unmatched. This CDR3 is built from 20 residues. Germline CDR1 and CDR2: SGHRS and YFSETQ.

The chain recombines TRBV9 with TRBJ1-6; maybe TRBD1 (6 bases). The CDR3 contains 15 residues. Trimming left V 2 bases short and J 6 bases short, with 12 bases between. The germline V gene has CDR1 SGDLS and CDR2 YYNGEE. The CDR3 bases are TGTGCCAGCAGCGTGATGGGCAGGGGTAATTCACCCCTCCACTTT. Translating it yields CASSVMGRGNSPLHF.

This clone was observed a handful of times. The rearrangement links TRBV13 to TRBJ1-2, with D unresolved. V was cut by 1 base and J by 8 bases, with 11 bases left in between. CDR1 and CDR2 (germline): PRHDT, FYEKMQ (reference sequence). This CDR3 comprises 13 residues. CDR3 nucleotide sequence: TGTGCCAGCAGCTTAGTGGGGATCCAAGGCTACACCTTC. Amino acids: CASSLVGIQGYTF.

The CDR3 region has the DNA TGTGCCAGCAGAACCTGGGGGACTAGTGGTTACGAGCAGTACTTC. Protein: CASRTWGTSGYEQYF. The V call is TRBV6-6, the J call TRBJ2-7; 8 nucleotides match TRBD2. CDR1 MNHNY and CDR2 SVGAGI come from the germline V gene (reference sequence). The CDR3 has 15 residues. The ends lost 6 bases at V and 4 bases at J; junction bases unmatched: 11.

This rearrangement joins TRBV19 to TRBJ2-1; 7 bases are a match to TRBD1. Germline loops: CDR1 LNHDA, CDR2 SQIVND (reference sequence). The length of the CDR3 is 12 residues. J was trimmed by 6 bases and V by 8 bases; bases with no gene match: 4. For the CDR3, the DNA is TGTGCCAGTGATAACAGGGGCAATGAGCAGTTCTTC. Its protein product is CASDNRGNEQFF. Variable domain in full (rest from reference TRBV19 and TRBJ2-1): DGGITQSPKYLFRKEGQNVTLSCEQNLNHDAMYWYRQDPGQGLRLIYYSQIVNDFQKGDIAEGYSVSREKKESFPLTVTSAQKNPTAFYLCASDNRGNEQFFGPGTRLTVL.

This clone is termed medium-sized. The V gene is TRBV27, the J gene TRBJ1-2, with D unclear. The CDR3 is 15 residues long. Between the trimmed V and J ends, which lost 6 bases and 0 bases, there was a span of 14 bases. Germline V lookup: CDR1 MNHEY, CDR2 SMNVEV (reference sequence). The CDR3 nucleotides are TGTGCCAGCAGCTCCGGGCGGTCAGCTAACTATGGCTACACCTTC. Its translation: CASSSGRSANYGYTF.

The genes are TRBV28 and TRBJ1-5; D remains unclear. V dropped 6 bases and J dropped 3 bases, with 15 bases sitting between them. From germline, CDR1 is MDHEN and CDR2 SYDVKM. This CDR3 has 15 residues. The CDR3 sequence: CASRQEDEFNQPQHF. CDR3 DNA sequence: TGTGCCAGCAGACAAGAGGATGAGTTCAATCAGCCCCAGCATTTT.

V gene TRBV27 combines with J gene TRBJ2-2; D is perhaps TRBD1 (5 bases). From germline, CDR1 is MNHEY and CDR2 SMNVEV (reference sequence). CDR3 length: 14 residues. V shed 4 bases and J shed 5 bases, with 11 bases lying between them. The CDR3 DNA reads TGTGCCAGCAGTTATAACAGGTTAACCGGGGAGCTGTTTTTT. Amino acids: CASSYNRLTGELFF.

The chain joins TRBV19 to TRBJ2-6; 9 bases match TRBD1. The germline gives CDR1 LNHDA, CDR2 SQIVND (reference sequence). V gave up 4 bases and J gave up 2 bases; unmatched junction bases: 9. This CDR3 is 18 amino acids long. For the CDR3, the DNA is TGTGCCAGTAGTAGACCGGGACAGGGCTATACTGGGGCCAACGTCCTGACTTTC. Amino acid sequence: CASSRPGQGYTGANVLTF.

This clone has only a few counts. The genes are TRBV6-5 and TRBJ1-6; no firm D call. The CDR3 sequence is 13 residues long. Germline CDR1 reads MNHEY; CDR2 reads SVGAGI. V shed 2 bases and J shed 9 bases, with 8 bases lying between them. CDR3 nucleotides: TGTGCCAGCAGTTACAGGGTGGGTTCACCCCTCCACTTT. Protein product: CASSYRVGSPLHF.